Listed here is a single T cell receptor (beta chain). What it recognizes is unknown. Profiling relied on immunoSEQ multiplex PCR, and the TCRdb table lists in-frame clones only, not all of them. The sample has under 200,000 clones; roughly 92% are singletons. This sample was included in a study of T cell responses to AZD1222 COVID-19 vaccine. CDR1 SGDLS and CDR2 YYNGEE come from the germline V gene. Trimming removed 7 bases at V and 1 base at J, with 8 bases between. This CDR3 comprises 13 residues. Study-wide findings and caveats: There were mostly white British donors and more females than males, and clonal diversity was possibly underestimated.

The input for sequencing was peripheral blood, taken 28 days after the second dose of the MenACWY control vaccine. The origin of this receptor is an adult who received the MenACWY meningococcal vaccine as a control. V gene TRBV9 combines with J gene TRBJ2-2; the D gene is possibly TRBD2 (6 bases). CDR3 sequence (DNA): TGTGCCAGCGGGGGGAAGAACACCGGGGAGCTGTTTTTT. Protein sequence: CASGGKNTGELFF.